This T cell receptor beta chain was sequenced for a study of vaccination effects on CD4 cells after COVID-19. Study observations and caveats: Healthy vaccinees had only 1 of 255 vaccine-induced clones cross-react with common cold coronaviruses. Pronounced clonal contraction occurred in clones induced by infection and by vaccine late after vaccination.

The sample holds one count of this clone. Its antigen is undetermined. Using viral peptide pools, the ViraFEST assay grew out antigen-specific CD4+ T cells prior to sequencing. CD4+ T cell isolation took place after approximately 11 days of culture. Nucleocapsid antibodies stayed negative before and after vaccination, showing no earlier SARS-CoV-2 infection. In culture with roughly 10 IU/ml IL-2 and about 9.7 ug/ml peptides, PBMC were grown at a few million per well. On day 3 and again on day 7, half the medium was replaced with IL-2 medium. Data came from immunoSEQ multiplex PCR; TCRdb stores just in-frame clones and leaves some out. The table lists tens of thousands of clones, 65% to 80% of them singletons. The sequence was collected from a human donor who received a COVID-19 vaccine. Sequencing used CD4+ T cells from PBMCs cultured with HCoV-NL63 spike peptides, obtained before COVID-19 vaccination.

The CDR3 loop reads CASSLEGAANSGANVLTF. CDR3 in DNA: TGCGCCAGCAGCTTGGAAGGGGCTGCAAACTCTGGGGCCAACGTCCTGACTTTC. The chain couples TRBV5-1 to TRBJ2-6; D is perhaps TRBD1 (5 bases). Germline assignment: CDR1 SGHRS and CDR2 YFSETQ. V shed 0 bases and J shed 0 bases, with 13 bases lying between them. The CDR3 spans 18 residues.